The 29 T cell receptor delta chains given below trace back to one sample, sequenced in a study of γδ T cells in repeated Plasmodium falciparum infection. TCRdb redid the clone calls on the multiplex PCR reads with CATT. The sample lists tens of thousands of delta-chain clones, 0.95% to 1% occurring once. Gammadelta T cells were flow-sorted from PBMC into Vgamma9/Vdelta2+ and Vdelta2-negative populations for bulk analysis. The material sequenced was gamma-delta T cells from blood. All receptors come from a pool of human donors (malaria-infected and uninfected, not separated).

This clone occurred a few times. Translating this DNA gives a protein that differs at residue 15 from the TCRdb one, which belongs to a much larger clone; a read error is likely, and the protein shown is this translation. CDR3 bases: TGTGCTCTTGGGGACTTTCCACCGTTTCCTGGTCGAACCGATACACTCATCTTT. Amino acids: CALGDFPPFPGRTDTLIF. The J gene is TRDJ1, the V gene TRDV1; D could derive from TRDD2 or TRDD3 (5 bases each). TCRdb carries no J gene annotation; the J gene was assigned here by matching the DNA with germline. The CDR3 length is 18 residues. Germline CDR1 and CDR2: TSWWSYY and QGS.

The table lists this clone with a few counts. A far larger clone is one nucleotide away, so this likely arose from a read error. Distinct nucleotide sequences in the sample also encode this CDR3. The V and J genes are TRDV1 and TRDJ1; 8 bases line up with TRDD3. The V segment lost 2 bases and the J segment 1 base; nucleotides outside the gene matches: 15. The CDR3 consists of 19 residues. Germline CDR1 is TSWWSYY and CDR2 is QGS. CDR3 sequence: CALGEIQGVWGTSTDKLIF. The CDR3 DNA follows: TGTGCTCTTGGGGAAATCCAGGGGGTCTGGGGGACGTCCACCGATAAACTCATCTTT.

There are a few counts of this clone. TCRdb lists the protein of a much larger clone for this DNA, which differs at residue 3, so this is likely a read error; the protein given here is translated from the DNA itself. V and J are TRDV2 and TRDJ1; 9 bases agree with TRDD3. TCRdb is silent on the J gene; assignment here came from matching the DNA to germline. Germline V CDR1 and CDR2: GEAIGNYY, EKD. CDR3 length equals 23 residues. Here the CDR3 DNA reads TGTGCCAGTGACCTTCGCCATCTAGAGAATTTACTGGGGGACACACCCCGCTCCGATAAACTCATCTTT. Translated, it gives CASDLRHLENLLGDTPRSDKLIF.

Concerning this clone itself: The protein given by TCRdb reflects a much larger clone and differs at residue 4 from this DNA's translation, likely from a read error; the protein shown is the DNA's translation. V is TRDV2 and J is TRDJ1, with 9 bases identical to TRDD3. TCRdb carries no J gene annotation; the J gene was assigned here by matching the DNA with germline. Germline CDR1 is GEAIGNYY and CDR2 is EKD. The CDR3 spans 18 residues. CDR3 in DNA: TGTGCCTGTGGCACCGTCGGAACTGGGGGAACGTACACCGATAAACTCATCTTT. Protein sequence: CACGTVGTGGTYTDKLIF.

This clone was recorded many times. This likely traces to a read error, being one base from a far larger clone. The identical CDR3 is also encoded by other nucleotide sequences in the sample. The CDR3 nucleotides read TGTGCCCTTTCCCTGAGGCCCTCTTACTGGGGGATAGGCACCGATAAACTCATCTTT. Translation gives CALSLRPSYWGIGTDKLIF. This chain joins TRDV1 and TRDJ1; 11 bases are shared with TRDD3. The CDR3 runs to 19 residues. Per germline, CDR1 TSWWSYY and CDR2 QGS.

Many counts were recorded for this clone. The chain links TRDV1 to TRDJ1, with D possibly TRDD2 on 8 matching bases. The CDR3 is 22 amino acids. The germline V and J ends were trimmed by 2 bases and 0 bases, with 31 bases remaining between them. Germline CDR1 is TSWWSYY and CDR2 is QGS. The DNA of the CDR3 is TGTGCTCTTGGGGAAGCCAGGCTTCCTACCTGGGGGCTACGGGGGTACACCGATAAACTCATCTTT. Protein product: CALGEARLPTWGLRGYTDKLIF.

Regarding this clone: This DNA's translation and the protein TCRdb lists, from a much larger clone, do not match at residue 24, likely due to a read error; the protein shown is translated from the DNA. V usage is TRDV1 and J usage is TRDJ3, with 10 bases lining up with TRDD3. TCRdb does not report a J gene; here it was assigned by matching the DNA to germline references. This CDR3 has 30 residues. Looked up from germline, CDR1 is TSWWSYY and CDR2 is QGS. Here the CDR3 reads CALGELKSPGRGIRARPYAYPGWGTRQMFF. CDR3 nucleotide sequence: TGTGCTCTTGGGGAACTAAAGTCCCCGGGAAGGGGGATACGCGCACGACCTTACGCGTATCCCGGGTGGGGCACCCGACAGATGTTTTTC.

This clone occurred a few times. This DNA translates differently at residue 13 from the TCRdb protein, which is that of a much larger clone; a read error is likely, and the protein shown is the DNA's own translation. No J gene was named, though the V gene is TRDV1; the table's TRDD3 call for D was not verified on the DNA. Germline lookup yields CDR1 TSWWSYY and CDR2 QGS. This CDR3 is built from 14 residues. The chain's CDR3 is CALGKTKGDGKLTF. The CDR3 DNA is TGTGCTCTTGGGAAGACTAAGGGGGATGGAAAACTCACCTTT.

This clone was observed a handful of times. The protein TCRdb gives is from a much larger clone and does not agree with this DNA's translation at residue 3, likely a read error; the protein shown here comes from the DNA. The chain is built from TRDV2 and TRDJ1, with D possibly being TRDD3 (6 bases). TCRdb supplies no J gene; here it was assigned by aligning the nucleotide sequence to germline. The length of the CDR3 is 16 residues. Germline CDR1 reads GEAIGNYY; CDR2 reads EKD. The chain's CDR3 is CARDALGGTYTDKLIF. CDR3 sequence (DNA): TGTGCCCGTGACGCTTTGGGGGGCACGTACACCGATAAACTCATCTTT.

There are a few counts of this clone. The protein that TCRdb holds for this DNA derives from a much larger clone and differs from the translated DNA at residue 5, which likely indicates a read error; the protein shown here is translated from the DNA. This chain uses TRDV2 with TRDJ1; 10 bases agree with TRDD3. V lost 3 bases to trimming and J lost 3 bases; unmatched junction nucleotides: 15. The germline V gene has CDR1 GEAIGNYY and CDR2 EKD. The CDR3 is 18 amino acids. The CDR3 DNA reads as TGTGCCTGTGACCATCATTTTACTGGGGGATTTATGGCCGATAAACTCATCTTT. Encoded protein: CACDHHFTGGFMADKLIF.

At least ten counts were recorded for this clone. A read error is likely here: a far larger clone is one base away. Other nucleotide sequences from this sample produce the same CDR3. The gene calls are TRDV1 and TRDJ1; D is ambiguous. The CDR3 extends over 18 amino acids. From germline, CDR1 is TSWWSYY and CDR2 QGS. The CDR3 loop is CALGEIAQVVPHTDKLIF. DNA for the CDR3: TGTGCTCTTGGGGAAATTGCTCAAGTCGTCCCCCACACCGACAAACTCATCTTT.

About this clone itself: Only one base separates this from a far larger clonotype, so it likely reflects a read error. The sample holds other DNA sequences that translate to the same CDR3. The chain carries TRDV2 and TRDJ1, with 7 positions matching TRDD3. The J gene is absent in TCRdb and was assigned here via DNA matching to germline. The CDR3 is 16 amino acids. The germline gives CDR1 GEAIGNYY, CDR2 EKD. V lost 1 base and J lost 6; bases outside the gene matches: 13. The CDR3 loop reads CACDTTGGYGSHKLIF. The CDR3 DNA sequence: TGTGCCTGTGACACGACTGGAGGATACGGTTCCCATAAACTCATCTTT.

This clone has more than one count but fewer than ten. The amino acid sequence in TCRdb belongs to a much larger clone and departs from this DNA's translation at residue 3, likely a sequencing read error; the sequence shown is translated from the DNA. The chain has TRDV2 and TRDJ1; TRDD3 matches at 9 bases. TCRdb does not report a J gene; here it was assigned by matching the DNA to germline references. The CDR3 has 16 residues. CDR1 and CDR2 (germline): GEAIGNYY, EKD. CDR3 DNA sequence: TGTGCCTATGACACCAACCTAGGGGATACGGCCGATAAACTCATCTTT. It encodes CAYDTNLGDTADKLIF.

Only a few counts were recorded for this clone. It differs at one base from a far larger clone, so likely a read error. Other DNA sequences in the same sample also yield this CDR3. The CDR3 protein is CALTYEGISTAQLFF. The DNA of the CDR3 is TGTGCTCTGACCTACGAAGGGATATCGACAGCGCAACTCTTCTTT. The chain is built from TRDV1 and TRDJ2; D is possibly TRDD3 (6 bases). No J segment appears in TCRdb, so it was assigned here by matching the sequence to germline. CDR3 length equals 15 residues. The V gene's germline CDR1 is TSWWSYY and CDR2 QGS.

This clone has at least ten counts. The genes are TRDV2 and TRDJ1, with 13 bases that match TRDD3. The J gene was not available in TCRdb and was assigned here by matching the DNA to germline segments. Germline-derived CDR1 and CDR2 are GEAIGNYY and EKD. V was clipped by 3 bases and J by 0 bases; unmatched bases: 15. The CDR3 consists of 20 residues. CDR3 loop: CACDPLLGDTPGMYTDKLIF. CDR3 coding DNA: TGTGCCTGTGACCCCTTACTGGGGGATACGCCCGGTATGTACACCGATAAACTCATCTTT.

This clone was counted a few times. TCRdb has a much larger clone's protein, which differs at residue 6 from the translation of this DNA, likely because of a read error; what is shown is the protein translated from the DNA. V usage is TRDV1 and J usage is TRDJ1; 8 bases are a match to TRDD3. The J gene was not available in TCRdb and was assigned here by matching the DNA to germline segments. The CDR3 spans 18 residues. Trimming took 5 bases from V and 0 from J; bases not matched to a gene: 14. Germline values: CDR1 TSWWSYY, CDR2 QGS. CDR3 in DNA: TGTGCTCTTGGGTCTGAACCCCACCTGGGGGACTACACCGATAAACTCATCTTT. It encodes CALGSEPHLGDYTDKLIF.

This clone was recorded a few times. TCRdb attributes to this sequence the protein of a much larger clone, which differs from the DNA translation at residue 3; a read error is likely, and the protein displayed is translated from the DNA. V usage is TRDV2 and J usage is TRDJ1, with TRDD3 matching over 11 bases. This CDR3 spans 14 amino acids. The germline gives CDR1 GEAIGNYY, CDR2 EKD. CDR3 sequence (DNA): TGTGCCCGTGACCCGGTTATGCTGGGGGATACACTCATCTTT. This encodes CARDPVMLGDTLIF.

As to this clone: It differs at one base from a far larger clone, so likely a read error. Other nucleotide sequences from this sample produce the same CDR3. This chain links TRDV2 with TRDJ1; 7 bases match TRDD3. TCRdb is silent on the J gene; assignment here came from matching the DNA to germline. The germline gives CDR1 GEAIGNYY, CDR2 EKD. This CDR3 is built from 16 residues. The trim removed 3 bases at V and 3 bases at J, leaving 12 bases unmatched. CDR3: CACDFIRGMGSDKLIF. Written as DNA, the CDR3 is TGTGCCTGTGACTTTATACGGGGGATGGGGTCCGATAAACTCATCTTT.

There are a few counts of this clone. The translation of this DNA and the TCRdb protein of a much larger clone differ at residue 13, probably owing to a read error; the protein shown here is translated from the DNA. The chain has TRDV3 and TRDJ1, with D possibly matching TRDD3 (5 bases). The J gene was not available in TCRdb and was assigned here by matching the DNA to germline segments. The length of the CDR3 is 19 residues. V shed 5 bases and J shed 1 base, with 32 bases lying between them. The germline gives CDR1 TVYSNPD, CDR2 GDNSRS (reference sequence). CDR3 DNA: TGTGCCATACGTGCTCATTCTGAATTGTGCGAAAGTGTCACCGATAAACTCATCTTT. This codes for CAIRAHSELCESVTDKLIF.

As concerns this clone: TCRdb's protein, taken from a much larger clone, differs from this DNA's translation at residue 7, likely owing to a read error; the protein displayed comes from the DNA. The chain employs TRDV1 and TRDJ1; TRDD3 agrees at 10 bases. The J gene was not available in TCRdb and was assigned here by matching the DNA to germline segments. Germline V gene lookup returns CDR1 TSWWSYY and CDR2 QGS. The CDR3 loop spans 19 amino acids. With V trimmed by 3 bases and J by 1 base, 14 bases remained unmatched. The CDR3 DNA follows: TGTGCTCTTGGGGACTGGCGTAGGGGTACTGGGGGATCCACCGATAAACTCATCTTT. Translating gives CALGDWRRGTGGSTDKLIF.

A word on this clone: One base separates it from a far larger clone, so it is likely a read error. The sample holds other DNA sequences that translate to the same CDR3. The rearrangement links TRDV1 to TRDJ1, with TRDD3 matching 9 bases. Here the J gene came from matching the DNA to germline, since TCRdb omits it. CDR3 length equals 18 residues. Germline CDR1 TSWWSYY, CDR2 QGS. Here the CDR3 reads CALGEVIGGIQYTDKLIF. DNA for the CDR3: TGTGCCCTTGGGGAAGTGATCGGGGGGATACAGTACACCGATAAACTCATCTTT.

This clone was seen a handful of times. A read error likely explains this, since a far larger clone differs by one base. The sample has other DNA sequences that encode this CDR3 too. The genes are TRDV1 and TRDJ1, with D possibly being TRDD2 or TRDD3 (6 bases each). Assignment of the J gene here rests on matching the DNA to germline, because TCRdb gives none. Trimming pared 6 bases from V and 3 bases from J, leaving 32 bases between. Per germline, CDR1 TSWWSYY and CDR2 QGS. The CDR3 extends over 20 amino acids. The CDR3 sequence is CALGSLLRVLGVPEADKLIF. The CDR3, as DNA: TGTGCTCTTGGATCCCTCCTACGGGTATTGGGGGTCCCTGAGGCCGATAAACTCATCTTT.

This clone occurred a few times. A far larger clone is one nucleotide away, so this likely arose from a read error. Distinct nucleotide sequences in the sample also encode this CDR3. The chain carries TRDV2 and TRDJ1; unclear D gene. The CDR3 is made up of 14 amino acids. In germline, CDR1 is GEAIGNYY, CDR2 EKD. Written as DNA, the CDR3 is TGTGCCTGTGATCGTCGAAGGTACACCGATAAGCTCATCTTT. Its translation: CACDRRRYTDKLIF.

Notes on this clone: The TCRdb protein comes from a much larger clone and disagrees with this DNA's translation at residue 8, likely due to a read error; the protein given here is derived from the DNA. V and J are TRAV38-2/DV8 and TRDJ1, with 9 bases lining up with TRDD3. No J gene is reported in TCRdb; it was inferred here by comparing the DNA with germline. CDR1 and CDR2 from the germline V gene are TSESDYY and QEAYKQQN. There are 15 residues in the CDR3. J gave up 0 bases and V 5 bases, and 5 bases lay outside the gene matches. As DNA, the CDR3 is TGTGCTTATAGTGCTGGGGGATCGTACACCGATAAACTCATCTTT. Protein: CAYSAGGSYTDKLIF.

This clone has more than one count but fewer than ten. TCRdb's protein for this DNA is that of a much larger clone and differs from the translation at residue 12, likely a read error; the protein shown is the DNA translation. This chain uses TRDV1 with TRDJ1, with 8 bases lining up with TRDD3. In the absence of a J gene in TCRdb, the DNA was matched to germline to assign it here. With 6 bases clipped from V and 1 base from J, the junction kept 28 bases outside the gene matches. From germline, CDR1 is TSWWSYY and CDR2 QGS. The CDR3 contains 22 residues. CDR3 sequence reads: CALGVNPPSDDRCGIRTDKLIF. Written as DNA, the CDR3 is TGTGCTCTTGGTGTAAACCCGCCTTCCGACGACCGATGTGGGATACGCACCGATAAACTCATCTTT.

With regard to this clone: TCRdb lists the protein of a much larger clone for this DNA, which differs at residue 9, so this is likely a read error; the protein given here is translated from the DNA itself. V and J are TRDV2 and TRDJ1; 9 nucleotides match TRDD3. Because TCRdb records no J gene, it was assigned here through a match of the DNA to germline. With V trimmed by 3 bases and J by 2 bases, 6 bases remained unmatched. The CDR3 has 15 amino acids. The germline gives CDR1 GEAIGNYY, CDR2 EKD. For the CDR3, the DNA is TGTGCCTGTGACGTGCGGGGATACGGTACCGATAAACTCATCTTT. Its protein product is CACDVRGYGTDKLIF.

A word on this clone: The TCRdb protein comes from a much larger clone and disagrees with this DNA's translation at residue 16, likely due to a read error; the protein given here is derived from the DNA. This rearrangement joins TRDV2 to TRDJ1; 10 bases match TRDD3. Here the J gene came from matching the DNA to germline, since TCRdb omits it. Trimming at V came to 0 bases and at J to 3 bases, leaving 21 bases not matched to a gene. The CDR3 runs 21 residues. Per the germline V gene, CDR1 is GEAIGNYY and CDR2 is EKD. The CDR3, as DNA: TGTGCCTGTGACACCGTGCCCACTGGGGGATCTGGGCTTACACCCCCCGATAAACTCATCTTT. It specifies CACDTVPTGGSGLTPPDKLIF.

The sample holds a few counts of this clone. This DNA translates differently at residues 5 and 8 from the TCRdb protein, which is that of a much larger clone; a read error is likely, and the protein shown is the DNA's own translation. V gene TRDV1 combines with J gene TRDJ1; TRDD3 matches at 10 bases. The V gene end was trimmed by 5 bases and the J gene end by 9 bases; junction bases not matched to a gene: 24. Germline V gene sequence: CDR1 TSWWSYY, CDR2 QGS. This CDR3 spans 19 amino acids. The CDR3 is CALGSQSASTGGLALQLIF. The DNA of the CDR3 is TGTGCTCTTGGGTCTCAATCTGCGAGCACTGGGGGATTGGCCCTACAACTCATCTTT.

This clone showed up many times. TCRdb attributes to this sequence the protein of a much larger clone, which differs from the DNA translation at residue 8; a read error is likely, and the protein displayed is translated from the DNA. J is TRDJ1 and V is TRDV2; D unclear. The ends were cut back, 0 bases at V and 3 bases at J, with 10 bases in the middle. This CDR3 is 14 amino acids long. Germline lookup yields CDR1 GEAIGNYY and CDR2 EKD. CDR3 in DNA: TGTGCCTGTGACACCATATCTTTGCCCGATAAACTCATCTTT. Its translation: CACDTISLPDKLIF.